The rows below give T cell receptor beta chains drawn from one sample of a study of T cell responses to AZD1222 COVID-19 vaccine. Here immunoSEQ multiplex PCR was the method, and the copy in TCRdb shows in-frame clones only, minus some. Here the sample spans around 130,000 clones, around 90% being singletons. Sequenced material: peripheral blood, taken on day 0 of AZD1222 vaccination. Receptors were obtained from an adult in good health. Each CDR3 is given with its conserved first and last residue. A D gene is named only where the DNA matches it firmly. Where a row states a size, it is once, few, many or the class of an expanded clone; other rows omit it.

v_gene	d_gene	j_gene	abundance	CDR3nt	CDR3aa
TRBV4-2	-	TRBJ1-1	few	TGTGCCAGCAGCCAAGATAAGGCCGGCATTATGAACACTGAAGCTTTCTTT	CASSQDKAGIMNTEAFF
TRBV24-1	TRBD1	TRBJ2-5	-	TGTGCCACCAGTGATTTACGCGGGACAGGAGAGACCCAGTACTTC	CATSDLRGTGETQYF
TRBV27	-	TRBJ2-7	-	TGTGCCAGCAGCAAACCAGGGAACGAGCAGTACTTC	CASSKPGNEQYF
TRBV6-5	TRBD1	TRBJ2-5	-	TGTGCCAGCAGCCACCGTGACAGGGATAAAGAGACCCAGTACTTC	CASSHRDRDKETQYF
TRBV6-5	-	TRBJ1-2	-	TGTGCCAGCAGTTACGACGTCTCGTATGGCTACACCTTC	CASSYDVSYGYTF
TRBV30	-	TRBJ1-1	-	TGTGCCTGGAGTGGCGGGGACAAATTGAACACTGAAGCTTTCTTT	CAWSGGDKLNTEAFF
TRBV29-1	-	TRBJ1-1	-	TGCAGCGTTGACAGGGACTGGGGTGAAGCTTTCTTT	CSVDRDWGEAFF
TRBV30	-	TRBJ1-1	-	TGTGCCTGGAGGGGGGGCTGGGACACTGAAGCTTTCTTT	CAWRGGWDTEAFF
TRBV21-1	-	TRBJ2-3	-	TGTGCCAGCAGCAAAGGGGACAGGGAATGTACAGATACGCAGTATTTT	CASSKGDRECTDTQYF
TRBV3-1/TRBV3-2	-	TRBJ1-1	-	TGTGCCAGCAGCCGCCCCGGAGGGGGGTCTGAAGCTTTCTTT	CASSRPGGGSEAFF
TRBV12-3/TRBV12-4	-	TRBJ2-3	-	TGTGCCAGCAGTTTCATCGGGGATACGCAGTATTTT	CASSFIGDTQYF
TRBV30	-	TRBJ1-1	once	TGTGCCTGGAGTTCGGGCCCTGGGGGCACTGAAGCTTTCTTT	CAWSSGPGGTEAFF
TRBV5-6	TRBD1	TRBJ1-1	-	TGTGCCAGCAGCCGACAGGGTAGCGCTTTCTTT	CASSRQGSAFF
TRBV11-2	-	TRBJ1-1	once	TGTGCCAGCAGCTTAGATCGGAACACTGAAGCTTTCTTT	CASSLDRNTEAFF
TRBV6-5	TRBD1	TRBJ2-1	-	TGTGCCAGCAGTTACACCGGGACAGGGAGAGATGAGCAGTTCTTC	CASSYTGTGRDEQFF
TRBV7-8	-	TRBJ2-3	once	TGTGCCAGCAGCCCCCCCTGGGGGCGGGTTAACACAGATACGCAGTATTTT	CASSPPWGRVNTDTQYF
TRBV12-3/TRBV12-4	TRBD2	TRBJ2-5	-	TGTGCCAGCAGATATACGGGGGGGGAGACCCAGTACTTC	CASRYTGGETQYF
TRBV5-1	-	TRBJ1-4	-	TGCGCCAGCAGCGCTTTGCCCGTAAATGAAAAACTGTTTTTT	CASSALPVNEKLFF
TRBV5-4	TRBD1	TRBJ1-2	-	TGTGCCAGCAGCTTGGAGATACAGGGGGGTGGCTACACCTTC	CASSLEIQGGGYTF
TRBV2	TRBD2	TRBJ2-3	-	TGTGCCAGCCGAGGGAGGGCGGGAGTAGCGGATACGCAGTATTTT	CASRGRAGVADTQYF
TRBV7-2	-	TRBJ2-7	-	TGTGCCAGCAGCTTAGTCAGGGAGTACGAGCAGTACTTC	CASSLVREYEQYF
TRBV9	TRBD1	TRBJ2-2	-	TGTGCCAGCAGCCAGGAAGCCCACAGGGGAAGTACCGGGGAGCTGTTTTTT	CASSQEAHRGSTGELFF
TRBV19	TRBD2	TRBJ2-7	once	TGTGCCAGTAGTATAGGCGGGAGCTACGAGCAGTACTTC	CASSIGGSYEQYF
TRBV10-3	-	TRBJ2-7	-	TGTGCCATCAGTGACGGGACATACGAGCAGTACTTC	CAISDGTYEQYF
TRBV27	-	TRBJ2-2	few	TGTGCCAGCAGTGCCCGGGTTTTATCCGGGGAGCTGTTTTTT	CASSARVLSGELFF
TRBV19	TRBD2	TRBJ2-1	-	TGTGCCAGTAGTAGACGGCTAGCGGGTGACAGTGAGCAGTTCTTC	CASSRRLAGDSEQFF
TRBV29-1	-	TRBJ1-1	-	TGCAGCGTTGAGAGGGTGGGGACTGAAGCTTTCTTT	CSVERVGTEAFF
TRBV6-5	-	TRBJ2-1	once	TGTGCCAGCAGTTACTCGTGGGAAGGTAGTGGGAGTGAGCAGTTCTTC	CASSYSWEGSGSEQFF
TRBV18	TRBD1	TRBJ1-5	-	TGTGCCAGCTCTCAGGACAGGGAGGATCAGCCCCAGCATTTT	CASSQDREDQPQHF
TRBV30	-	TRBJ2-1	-	TGTGCCTGGAGTGTAATATCCCAACGGGGTGAGCAGTTCTTC	CAWSVISQRGEQFF
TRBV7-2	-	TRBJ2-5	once	TGTGCCAGCAGCTTTACCCACGGCCAAGAGACCCAGTACTTC	CASSFTHGQETQYF
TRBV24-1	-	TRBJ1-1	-	TGTGCCACCAGTGACCCGAGGAGGGGCGAAGCTTTCTTT	CATSDPRRGEAFF
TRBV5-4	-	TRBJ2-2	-	TGTGCCAGCAGCCCCTCGGATCTGCACCCCGGGGAGCTGTTTTTT	CASSPSDLHPGELFF
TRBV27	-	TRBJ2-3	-	TGTGCCAGCCTGAGGGGGTTTGGGGAAACGCAGTATTTT	CASLRGFGETQYF
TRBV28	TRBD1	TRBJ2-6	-	TGTGCCAGCAGTCGGGGAAGGGGGCAAGGGGCCAACGTCCTGACTTTC	CASSRGRGQGANVLTF
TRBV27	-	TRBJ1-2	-	TGTGCCAGCAGTTTAGTGTCCACCGAGGGGCCACTTTATGGCTACACCTTC	CASSLVSTEGPLYGYTF
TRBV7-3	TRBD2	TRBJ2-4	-	TGTGCCAGCAGCTTAAGCGGGAGGGCCGACATTCAGTACTTC	CASSLSGRADIQYF
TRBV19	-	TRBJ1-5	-	TGTGCCAGTAATCCATCAAGGGGCAATCAGCCCCAGCATTTT	CASNPSRGNQPQHF
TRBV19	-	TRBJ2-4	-	TGTGCCAGTAGCACGGGCAGGGGACGGATTCAGTACTTC	CASSTGRGRIQYF
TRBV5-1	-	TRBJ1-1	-	TGCGCCAGCAGCTATAACTCCGGGACGAACACTGAAGCTTTCTTT	CASSYNSGTNTEAFF
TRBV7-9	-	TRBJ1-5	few	TGTGCCAGCAGCTTAATGCCGGGGGAGGATCAGCCCCAGCATTTT	CASSLMPGEDQPQHF